This entry features one T cell receptor beta chain sequence. Its cognate antigen is unknown. Amplification used 60 Vbeta primers and 13 Jbeta primers. Assay used: immunoSEQ multiplex PCR; TCRdb lists only in-frame clones, some missing. Here the sample spans just over 150,000 clones, 84% being singletons. Germline CDR1 is MNHNS and CDR2 is SASEGT. The CDR3 is 14 residues long. Losses at the gene ends were 5 bases for V and 10 bases for J; bases not matched to a gene: 12. The entry originates in a study of cytomegalovirus exposure and HLA in healthy donors. Broader study findings: Highly shared variants forming one cluster were likely a sequencing artifact. Some V segments, TRBV6-2 and TRBV6-3 among them, were indistinguishable and were therefore excluded.

The sample consisted of PBMCs. V and J are TRBV6-1 and TRBJ1-1, with 8 bases that match TRBD1. The receptor was isolated from a man in his late teens or twenties in good health and CMV-seronegative. The CDR3 protein is CASSSRGLTGGAFF. The CDR3, as DNA: TGTGCCAGCAGTTCCAGGGGGCTGACTGGGGGAGCTTTCTTT.